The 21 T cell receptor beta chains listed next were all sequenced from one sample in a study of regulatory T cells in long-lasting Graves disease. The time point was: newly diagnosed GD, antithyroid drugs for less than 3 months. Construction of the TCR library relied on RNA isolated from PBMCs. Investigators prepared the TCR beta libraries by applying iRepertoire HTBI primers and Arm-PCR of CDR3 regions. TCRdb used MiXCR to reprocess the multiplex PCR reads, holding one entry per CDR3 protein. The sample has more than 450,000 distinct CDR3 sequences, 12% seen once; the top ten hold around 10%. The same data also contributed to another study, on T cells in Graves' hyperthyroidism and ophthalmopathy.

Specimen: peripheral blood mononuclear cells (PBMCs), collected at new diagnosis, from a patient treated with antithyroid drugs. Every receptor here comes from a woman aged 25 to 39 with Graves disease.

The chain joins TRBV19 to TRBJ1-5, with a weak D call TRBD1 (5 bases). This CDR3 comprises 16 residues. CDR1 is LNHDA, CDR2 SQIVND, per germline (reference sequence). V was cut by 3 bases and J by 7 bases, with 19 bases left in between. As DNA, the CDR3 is TGTGCCAGTAGTATCTTTTCTGGGACTGGGAAACAGCCCCAGCATTTT. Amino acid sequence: CASSIFSGTGKQPQHF. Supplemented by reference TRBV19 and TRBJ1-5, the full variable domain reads DGGITQSPKYLFRKEGQNVTLSCEQNLNHDAMYWYRQDPGQGLRLIYYSQIVNDFQKGDIAEGYSVSREKKESFPLTVTSAQKNPTAFYLCASSIFSGTGKQPQHFGDGTRLSIL.

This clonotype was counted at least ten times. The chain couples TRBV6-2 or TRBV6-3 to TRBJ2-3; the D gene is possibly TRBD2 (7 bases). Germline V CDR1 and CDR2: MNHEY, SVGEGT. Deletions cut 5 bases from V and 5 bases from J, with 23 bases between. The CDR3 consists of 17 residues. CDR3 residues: CASSEREGVRSRDTQYF. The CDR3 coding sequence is TGTGCCAGCAGTGAAAGGGAGGGGGTTAGAAGTAGAGATACGCAGTATTTT.

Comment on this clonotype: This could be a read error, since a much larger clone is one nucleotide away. The CDR3 spells CASSRGAGLWDEQYF. The CDR3 nucleotides read TGCGCCAGCAGCCGGGGGGCAGGGTTGTGGGACGAGCAGTACTTC. The chain has TRBV4-3 and TRBJ2-7; the D gene could be TRBD1 or TRBD2 (6 bases each). This CDR3 has 15 amino acids. Trimming left V 4 bases short and J 5 bases short, with 18 bases between. Germline-derived CDR1 and CDR2 are LGHNA and YSLEER.

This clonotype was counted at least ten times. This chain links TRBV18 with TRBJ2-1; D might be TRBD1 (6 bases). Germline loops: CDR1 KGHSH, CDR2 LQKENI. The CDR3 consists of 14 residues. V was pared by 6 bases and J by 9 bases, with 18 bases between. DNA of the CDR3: TGTGCCAGCTCGCCCGATCAGGGGTTGGGTGAGCAGTTCTTC. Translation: CASSPDQGLGEQFF.

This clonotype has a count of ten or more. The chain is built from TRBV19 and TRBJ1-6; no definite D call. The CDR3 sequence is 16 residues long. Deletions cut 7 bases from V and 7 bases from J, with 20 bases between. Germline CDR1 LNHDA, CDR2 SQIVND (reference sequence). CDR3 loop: CASTTFGPQVNSPLHF. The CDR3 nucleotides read TGTGCCAGTACCACTTTCGGGCCGCAGGTCAATTCACCCCTCCACTTT.

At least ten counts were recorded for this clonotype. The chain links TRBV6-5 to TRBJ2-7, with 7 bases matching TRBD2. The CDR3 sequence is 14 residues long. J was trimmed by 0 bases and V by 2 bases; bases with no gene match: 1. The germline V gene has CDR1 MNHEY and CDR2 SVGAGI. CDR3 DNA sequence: TGTGCCAGCAGTTACCTAGCGGCCTCCTACGAGCAGTACTTC. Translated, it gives CASSYLAASYEQYF.

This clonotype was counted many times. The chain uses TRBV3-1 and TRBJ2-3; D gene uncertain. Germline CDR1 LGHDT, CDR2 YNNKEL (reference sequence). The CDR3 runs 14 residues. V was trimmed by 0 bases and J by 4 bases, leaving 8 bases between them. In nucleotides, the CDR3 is TGTGCCAGCAGCCAAGATCTGAGCCCAGATACGCAGTATTTT. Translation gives CASSQDLSPDTQYF.

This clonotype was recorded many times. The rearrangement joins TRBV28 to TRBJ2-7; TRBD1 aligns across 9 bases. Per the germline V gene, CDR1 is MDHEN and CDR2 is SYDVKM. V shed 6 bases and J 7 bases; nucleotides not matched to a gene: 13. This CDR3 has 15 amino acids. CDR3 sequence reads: CASSSTGTGKAEQYF. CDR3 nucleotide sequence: TGTGCCAGCAGCTCTACCGGGACAGGGAAGGCTGAGCAGTACTTC.

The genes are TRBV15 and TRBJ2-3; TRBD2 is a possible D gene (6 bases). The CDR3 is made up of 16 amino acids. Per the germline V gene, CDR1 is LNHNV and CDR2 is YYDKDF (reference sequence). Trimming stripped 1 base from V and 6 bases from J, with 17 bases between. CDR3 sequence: CATSRVAGPRVDTQYF. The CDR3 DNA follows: TGTGCCACCAGCAGAGTCGCGGGGCCGAGGGTGGATACGCAGTATTTT.

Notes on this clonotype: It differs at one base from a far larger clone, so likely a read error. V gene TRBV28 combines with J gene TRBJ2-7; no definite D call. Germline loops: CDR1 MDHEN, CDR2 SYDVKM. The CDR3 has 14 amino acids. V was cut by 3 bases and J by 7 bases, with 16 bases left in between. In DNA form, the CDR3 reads TGTGCCAGCAGTTTGTATCAGGAAAACTATGAGCAGTACTTC. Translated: CASSLYQENYEQYF.

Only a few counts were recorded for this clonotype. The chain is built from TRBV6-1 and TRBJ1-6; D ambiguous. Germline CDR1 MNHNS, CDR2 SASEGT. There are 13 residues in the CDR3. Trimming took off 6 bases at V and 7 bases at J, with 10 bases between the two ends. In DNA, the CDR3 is TGTGCCAGCAGCCAGACGTTAAATTCACCCCTCCACTTT. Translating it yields CASSQTLNSPLHF.

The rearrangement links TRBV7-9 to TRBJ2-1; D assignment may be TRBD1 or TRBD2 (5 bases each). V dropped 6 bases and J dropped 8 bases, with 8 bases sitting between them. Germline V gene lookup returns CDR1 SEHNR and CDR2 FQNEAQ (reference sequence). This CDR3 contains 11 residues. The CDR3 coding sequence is TGTGCCAGCAGAAGGGGAGATGAGCAGTTCTTC. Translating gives CASRRGDEQFF.

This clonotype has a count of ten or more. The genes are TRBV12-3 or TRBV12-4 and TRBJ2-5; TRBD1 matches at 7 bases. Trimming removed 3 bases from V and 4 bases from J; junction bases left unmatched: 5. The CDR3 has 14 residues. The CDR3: CASSFTGVGETQYF. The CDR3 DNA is TGTGCCAGCAGTTTCACAGGGGTCGGAGAGACCCAGTACTTC.

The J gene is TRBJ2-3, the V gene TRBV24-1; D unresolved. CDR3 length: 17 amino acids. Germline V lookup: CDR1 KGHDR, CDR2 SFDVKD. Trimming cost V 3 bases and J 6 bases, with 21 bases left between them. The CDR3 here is CATSDPAEPTYGDTQYF. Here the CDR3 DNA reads TGTGCCACCAGTGATCCGGCCGAGCCCACCTATGGGGATACGCAGTATTTT.

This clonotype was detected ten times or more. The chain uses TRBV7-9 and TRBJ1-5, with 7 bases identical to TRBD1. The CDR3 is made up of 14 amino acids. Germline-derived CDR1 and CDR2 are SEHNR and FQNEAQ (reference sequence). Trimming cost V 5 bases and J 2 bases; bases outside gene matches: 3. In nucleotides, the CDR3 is TGTGCCAGCAGCCGCGGACAGGGCAATCAGCCCCAGCATTTT. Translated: CASSRGQGNQPQHF.

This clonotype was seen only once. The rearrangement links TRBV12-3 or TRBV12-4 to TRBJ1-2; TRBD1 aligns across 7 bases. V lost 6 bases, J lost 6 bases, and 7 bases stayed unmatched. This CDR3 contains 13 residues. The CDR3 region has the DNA TGTGCCAGCAGGAAACAGGGGAGGGATGGCTACACCTTC. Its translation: CASRKQGRDGYTF.

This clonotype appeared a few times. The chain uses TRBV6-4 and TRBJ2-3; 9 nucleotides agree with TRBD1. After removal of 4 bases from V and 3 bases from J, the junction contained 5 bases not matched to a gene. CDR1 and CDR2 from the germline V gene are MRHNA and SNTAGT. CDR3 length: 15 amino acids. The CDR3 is CASSAPGQGTDTQYF. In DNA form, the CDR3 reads TGTGCCAGCAGTGCCCCGGGACAGGGAACAGATACGCAGTATTTT.

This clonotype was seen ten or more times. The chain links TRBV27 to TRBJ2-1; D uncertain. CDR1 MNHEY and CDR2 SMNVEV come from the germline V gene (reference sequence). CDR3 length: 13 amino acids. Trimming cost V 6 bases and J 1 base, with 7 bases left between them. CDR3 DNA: TGTGCCAGCAGCCGAGCGTCCTACAATGAGCAGTTCTTC. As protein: CASSRASYNEQFF.

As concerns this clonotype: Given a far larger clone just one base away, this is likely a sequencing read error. CDR3 nucleotides: TGCGCCAGCACAGCCATCGGGCTAGCGGAAAATGAGCAGTTCTTC. Residues: CASTAIGLAENEQFF. The chain links TRBV10-2 to TRBJ2-7, with TRBD2 matching 7 bases. The J call is doubtful: the DNA matches TRBJ2-1 better. In germline, CDR1 is WSHSY, CDR2 SAAADI. This CDR3 contains 15 residues.

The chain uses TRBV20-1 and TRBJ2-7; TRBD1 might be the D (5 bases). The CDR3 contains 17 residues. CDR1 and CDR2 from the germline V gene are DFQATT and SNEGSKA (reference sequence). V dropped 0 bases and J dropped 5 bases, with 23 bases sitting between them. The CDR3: CSARDSLAAGSWDEQYF. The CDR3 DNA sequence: TGCAGTGCTAGAGATTCACTTGCGGCAGGGTCGTGGGACGAGCAGTACTTC.

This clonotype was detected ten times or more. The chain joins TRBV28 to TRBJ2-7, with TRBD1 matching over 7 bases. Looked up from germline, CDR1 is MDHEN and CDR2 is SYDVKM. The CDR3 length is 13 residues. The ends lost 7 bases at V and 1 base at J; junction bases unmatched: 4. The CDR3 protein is CASTRDSSYEQYF. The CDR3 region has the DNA TGTGCCAGCACCCGGGACAGTTCCTACGAGCAGTACTTC.